The present T cell receptor (beta chain) was sequenced within a study of T cell changes during pregnancy in multiple sclerosis. Produced via immunoSEQ multiplex PCR; TCRdb's table is partial and in-frame only. The repertoire includes approximately 99,000 clones, approximately 90% of them detected once, and roughly 0.79% sits in the top ten. The receptor was derived from a female donor in good health, enrolled as a control in a pregnancy study. The sequencing here drew on peripheral blood, taken in the second trimester of pregnancy.

The CDR3 coding sequence is TGTGCCAGCAGCTTGACAGGGTCTAGATACAATCAGCCCCAGCATTTT. This encodes CASSLTGSRYNQPQHF. V and J are TRBV27 and TRBJ1-5; 7 bases are shared with TRBD1. This CDR3 is built from 16 residues. V gave up 6 bases and J gave up 3 bases; unmatched junction bases: 11. Per the germline V gene, CDR1 is MNHEY and CDR2 is SMNVEV (reference sequence).